This T cell receptor (beta chain) was recorded in a study of blood T cells in healthy people across ages (dated by TCRdb to 2014 to 2015). Regarding the complete study: In model experiments, roughly one uniquely barcoded TCR beta cDNA molecule per two T cells was captured by template switching. The study measured age-related changes in TCR beta repertoire diversity using deep sequencing normalized with unique cDNA molecular identifiers. For two donors (one aged 18 to 30 and one aged 80 or older), the study analyzed two additional independent replicas of 1 million unique cDNA reads from the same blood draw. The donors were split into four age groups: young (average around 17 years), middle-aged (roughly 40), aged (over 55) and long-lived (about 82). Points the paper makes about the study in general: There was a strong correlation between observed TCR beta diversity and the percentage of naive T cells measured by flow cytometry. Compared with the aged group, the long-lived group had more naive CD4+ T cells, fewer expanded clones and increased TCR diversity, suggesting age selection. Because profiling used bulk unsorted PBMCs, naive and antigen-experienced compartments could not be compared conclusively. As age increased, observed TCR beta diversity per million T cells dropped in a roughly linear way, and a significant reduction was already evident by age around 41. Total diversity estimates from one million sequenced T cells were considered lower bounds and underestimates. Because the CMV infection status of the donors was unknown, age-related changes in expanded clonotypes may potentially have been confounded.

Library construction relied on 5' RACE. Sequencer: Illumina HiSeq 2500. A second PCR of roughly 6 to 12 cycles was performed with a sample-barcoded 5' primer and a J-beta primer mix. Each TCR beta cDNA molecule received a unique molecular identifier from a template-switch 5' adaptor carrying 12 random nucleotides. At least 3 million CDR3-containing paired-end reads were obtained from each sample. First-strand cDNA synthesis was performed from all RNA using the Mint cDNA synthesis kit, with priming by a TRBC-specific oligonucleotide. Following uracil-DNA glycosylase treatment, a first 18-cycle PCR with universal primers M1SS and BC2_uni_R was performed on all cDNA. Turning to the authors' computational methods: For normalization, 1 million high-quality reads were randomly selected from each sample, with every read carrying a distinct molecular identifier. Instead of being binned into consensus sequences, reads that shared molecular identifiers were thrown out. CDR3 identification, clonotype clustering and error correction used MiTCR with a Q25 quality threshold and the strictest error-elimination algorithm. A nonparametric unseen species model with Euler transformation was used to estimate lower-bound total TCR beta diversity. TCRdb trimmed the raw reads at Q25, called clones with MiXCR and kept productive beta chains. A single entry per CDR3 protein holds the most common genes and DNA from its merged rows. The V and J calls, along with clone size, are taken from TCRdb and not from the paper's own processing. Present in this sample are about 1 million distinct CDR3 sequences, around 27% of which were seen just once. Jointly, the top ten make up approximately 0.71% of the sample.

This clonotype came up a few times. The antigen this receptor binds is unknown. No much larger clonotype is one base removed from it; base qualities were not supplied. Donors were about 36 systemically healthy Caucasian individuals from Russia aged roughly 6 to 90 years. Each donor gave 8 to 10 milliliters of peripheral blood, collected into EDTA-treated Vacutainer tubes. Ficoll-Paque density-gradient centrifugation was used to isolate PBMCs, with at least 6 million obtained per sample. Trizol reagent was used to extract total RNA from the PBMCs, yielding at least 5 micrograms per sample. The percentages of naive CD45RAhigh/CD27high T cells were determined by flow cytometry on a PBMC aliquot from every donor. The CDR3, from cysteine to phenylalanine, totals 12 residues. Only the CDR3 DNA stays, 36 bases, in frame from base 1. The junction carries 9 bases between V and J, which are trimmed by 7 bases and 0 bases respectively. From a lookup of the germline V gene, CDR1 and CDR2 are SQVTM and ANQGSEA.

The same specimen was also included in a second study, on T cells of mothers and their children. That second report states: Donors were nine systemically healthy Caucasian individuals: three mothers and their six children. cDNA synthesis consumed the entire amount of extracted RNA, loaded at roughly 1.5 ug RNA in each 15 ul reaction. In the second PCR, the M1S primer added sample barcodes and 2-4 random nucleotides. Over 10 million TCR beta CDR3 reads came from each mother, compared with roughly 2.8 million reads from each child. Thymic selection similarly shapes TCR recombination output in related and unrelated pairs, with minor effect from inherited differences. Related mother-child pairs always showed normalized repertoire overlap that was slightly higher than in unrelated mother-child pairs, though the difference was never significant. Persistent microchimeric T cell clones were not detected, at a sensitivity of approximately 98 clones per million clonotypes. The study used deep NGS to compare TCR beta repertoires of mothers and children, seeking features distinguishing related mother-child pairs from unrelated individuals. On average, the children were roughly 11 +/- 4 years old, while the mothers were approximately 40 +/- 4 years old. After adapter ligation was performed with NEBNext reagents, the libraries were sequenced on an Illumina HiSeq 2000 with 100+100 nt paired-end reads. To avoid cross-contamination, the mother libraries and the child libraries were prepared a month apart and sequenced in separate runs. Each donor had between about 500,000 and 2,300,000 distinct TCR beta clonotypes identified. Naive TCR beta clonotypes were estimated from low-frequency clonotypes matched to each donor's FACS-determined naive share, without sorting.

Input material: blood. This clonotype was sampled from a girl aged 2 to 10 in good health. The chain joins TRBV29-1 to TRBJ1-1; the D segment could be TRBD1, given 5 matching bases. The CDR3 is CSGRGMNTEAFF. The nucleotide sequence reads TGCAGCGGCCGGGGGATGAACACTGAAGCTTTCTTT.